This T cell receptor beta chain stems from a study of long-term antiretroviral therapy in people with HIV. Trimming shortened V by 4 bases and J by 8 bases, and 9 bases separated the two germline ends. The CDR3 totals 12 residues. Germline assignment: CDR1 SGHTA and CDR2 FQGNSA. Assay version v3.0 of immunoSEQ was used, and it was run at survey level. Sequenced by immunoSEQ multiplex PCR; TCRdb stores in-frame clones only, minus some. This sample carries roughly 21,000 clones, 65% to 80% of them seen once, and the ten largest clones take over 8.5%. Sequences were derived from unsorted PBMCs, sampled 4.1 years after starting antiretroviral therapy. The receptor was derived from a woman aged 40-49 years with HIV. The V and J genes are TRBV7-2 and TRBJ2-1; D unclear. The CDR3 region has the DNA TGTGCCAGCAGCTACATGCGCCATGAGCAGTTCTTC. Its translation is CASSYMRHEQFF.